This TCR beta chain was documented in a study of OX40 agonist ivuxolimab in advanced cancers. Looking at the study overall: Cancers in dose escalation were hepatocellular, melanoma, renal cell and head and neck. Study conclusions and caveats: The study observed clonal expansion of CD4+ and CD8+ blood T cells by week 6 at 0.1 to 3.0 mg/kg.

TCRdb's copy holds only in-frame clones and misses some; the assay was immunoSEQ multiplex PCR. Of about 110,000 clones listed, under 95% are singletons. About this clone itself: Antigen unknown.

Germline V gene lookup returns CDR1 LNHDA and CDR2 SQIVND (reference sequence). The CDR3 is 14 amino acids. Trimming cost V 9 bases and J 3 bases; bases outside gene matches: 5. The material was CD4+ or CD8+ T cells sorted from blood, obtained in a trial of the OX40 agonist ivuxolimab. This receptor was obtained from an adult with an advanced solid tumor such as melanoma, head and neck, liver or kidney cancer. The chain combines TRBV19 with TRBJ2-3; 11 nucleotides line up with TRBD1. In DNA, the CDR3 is TGTGCCAGCAGGGGGACAGGGGGTACAGATACGCAGTATTTT. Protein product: CASRGTGGTDTQYF.